These 14 T cell receptor beta chains came from one sample sequenced in a study of post-analysis software for immune sequencing data. Unique molecular identifiers were built into the TCR beta cDNA libraries. Each CDR3 protein gets one entry after TCRdb re-called the PCR reads with MiXCR. The sample has 170,000 or so distinct CDR3 sequences; roughly 30% are singletons. Their recognized antigens are unknown. Regarding the study as a whole: Patients showed TRBV5-6, TRBV5-1 and TRBV20-1 among roughly 5 TRBV segments more frequent than in controls.

The specimen sequenced was blood. The receptors originated from a girl between 10 and 17 years old with multiple sclerosis.

The chain carries TRBV7-2 and TRBJ2-3, with D uncertain. Germline assignment: CDR1 SGHTA and CDR2 FQGNSA. There are 17 residues in the CDR3. Trimming shortened V by 1 base and J by 3 bases, and 17 bases separated the two germline ends. The CDR3 bases are TGTGCCAGCAGCTTAGGGCAAGCACGCCTGGGAACAGATACGCAGTATTTT. Protein: CASSLGQARLGTDTQYF.

Regarding this clonotype: A much larger clone is a single base away; this may be a read error. This chain connects TRBV2 to TRBJ2-5; no reliable D call. CDR3 length equals 15 residues. CDR1 is SNHLY, CDR2 FYNNEI, per germline. Trimming pared 7 bases from V and 7 bases from J, leaving 22 bases between. The CDR3 region is CASTKERVQLGTQYF. In DNA form, the CDR3 reads TGTGCCAGCACCAAGGAAAGGGTCCAACTCGGGACCCAGTACTTC.

The chain recombines TRBV5-1 with TRBJ2-5; D may be TRBD1 (5 bases). TRBJ2-7 matches the DNA end more closely, so the J call is doubtful. This CDR3 contains 12 residues. CDR1 and CDR2 from the germline V gene are SGHRS and YFSETQ. CDR3 DNA sequence: TGCGCCAGCAGCTTGACAGGCCCCGAGCAGTACTTC. It codes for CASSLTGPEQYF.

This clonotype appeared a few times. The chain recombines TRBV12-3 or TRBV12-4 with TRBJ2-5; 8 bases match TRBD2. The CDR3 is 15 residues long. Trimming cost V 3 bases and J 5 bases; bases outside gene matches: 8. CDR3 sequence: CASSFRAGVTETQYF. The CDR3 DNA is TGTGCCAGCAGTTTCCGAGCGGGAGTGACTGAGACCCAGTACTTC.

This clonotype was seen a single time. The V gene is TRBV20-1, the J gene TRBJ2-3; D might be TRBD2 (5 bases). V was trimmed by 3 bases and J by 4 bases, leaving 17 bases between them. CDR3 length: 15 residues. CDR1 and CDR2 (germline): DFQATT, SNEGSKA (reference sequence). In nucleotides, the CDR3 is TGCAGTGCTAGCCGGACTTCCGACCTGGCAGATACGCAGTATTTT. Protein sequence: CSASRTSDLADTQYF.

This clonotype was observed a few times. The V gene is TRBV13, the J gene TRBJ2-1; TRBD1 might be the D (5 bases). This CDR3 has 14 amino acids. V was clipped by 5 bases and J by 6 bases, with 14 bases between them. Germline V gene data show CDR1 as PRHDT and CDR2 as FYEKMQ (reference sequence). For the CDR3, the DNA is TGTGCCAGCAGCGCCTCGCAGGGTGGCAATGAGCAGTTCTTC. Protein product: CASSASQGGNEQFF.

This clonotype was detected a few times. This chain connects TRBV11-2 to TRBJ2-5, with 13 bases matching TRBD2. The CDR3 extends over 17 amino acids. The germline CDR1 and CDR2 sequences are SGHAT and FQNNGV. The V and J ends lost 1 base and 2 bases, in that order; junction bases with no gene match: 4. The CDR3 is CASSLGTSGREQETQYF. For the CDR3, the DNA is TGTGCCAGCAGCTTAGGGACTAGCGGGAGAGAACAAGAGACCCAGTACTTC.

This clonotype was seen just once. Since a much larger clone is just one base distant, this may be a read error. The chain uses TRBV5-1 and TRBJ2-5; 10 nucleotides match TRBD2. This CDR3 is built from 14 residues. The trim removed 8 bases at V and 11 bases at J, leaving 15 bases unmatched. The germline V gene encodes CDR1 SGHRS and CDR2 YFSETQ. The CDR3 here is CASIAGGTYNEQYF. Here the CDR3 DNA reads TGCGCCAGTATAGCGGGAGGTACCTACAATGAGCAGTACTTC.

For this clonotype: A much larger clone sits a single nucleotide away, making a read error possible. The rearrangement uses TRBV29-1 and TRBJ2-7, with TRBD1 matching over 8 bases. This CDR3 has 14 residues. Germline V gene data show CDR1 as SQVTM and CDR2 as ANQGSEA. CDR3 amino acids: CSVEAEQGAYGQYF. The DNA for the CDR3 is TGCAGCGTTGAAGCTGAGCAGGGGGCCTACGGGCAGTACTTC.

This clonotype occurred a few times. The chain recombines TRBV7-9 with TRBJ1-1; D gene uncertain. Germline-derived CDR1 and CDR2 are SEHNR and FQNEAQ (reference sequence). Trimming pared 3 bases from V and 1 base from J, leaving 15 bases between. The CDR3 length is 16 residues. The CDR3 DNA reads as TGTGCCAGCAGCTTTTCTCGGGTGGGGAAGAACACTGAAGCTTTCTTT. Translation gives CASSFSRVGKNTEAFF.

This clonotype was counted a single time. Just one base apart from a much larger clone, this may be a read error. The chain is built from TRBV4-1 and TRBJ1-2; D is unclear. This CDR3 comprises 15 residues. V dropped 4 bases and J dropped 6 bases, with 18 bases sitting between them. Germline V gene data show CDR1 as MGHRA and CDR2 as YSYEKL. The CDR3 coding sequence is TGCGCCAGCAGCCCGGTGGGCGGGAAGGCGAATGGCTACACCTTC. Translating it yields CASSPVGGKANGYTF.

Points on this clonotype: This may be a read error, as it is one base from a much larger clone. This rearrangement joins TRBV7-6 to TRBJ2-1, with TRBD2 identical over 8 bases. The V and J ends lost 1 base and 6 bases, in that order; junction bases with no gene match: 14. The CDR3 runs 18 residues. Germline V gives CDR1 SGHVS, CDR2 FNYEAQ. The CDR3 region is CASSLVVGVSGNCNEQFF. In DNA form, the CDR3 reads TGTGCCAGCAGCTTAGTCGTCGGTGTTAGCGGGAACTGCAATGAGCAGTTCTTC.

This clonotype was detected a few times. The genes are TRBV20-1 and TRBJ1-4; perhaps TRBD1 as D (5 bases). The ends were cut back, 4 bases at V and 4 bases at J, with 13 bases in the middle. CDR1 is DFQATT and CDR2 is SNEGSKA in the germline V gene (reference sequence). CDR3 length: 14 amino acids. CDR3 nucleotide sequence: TGCAGTGCTAAAGTTGGGGGGATTAATGAAAAACTGTTTTTT. This gives the protein CSAKVGGINEKLFF.

There are many counts of this clonotype. This chain connects TRBV6-1 to TRBJ1-2, with no clear D. V lost 2 bases, J lost 0 bases, and 13 bases lay in between. CDR1 and CDR2 from the germline V gene are MNHNS and SASEGT. The CDR3 has 16 residues. The CDR3 nucleotides are TGTGCCAGCAGTGAAACCCACGCAGCTGCTAACTATGGCTACACCTTC. This encodes CASSETHAAANYGYTF.